This T cell receptor beta chain was found in a study of T cells in Graves' hyperthyroidism and ophthalmopathy. Overall study findings and caveats: Most thyroid clonotypes that were expanded above 0.001 also turned up in blood.

V lost 0 bases to trimming and J lost 6 bases, with 13 bases between them. The germline V gene encodes CDR1 SGDLS and CDR2 YYNGEE. CDR3 length equals 14 residues. RNA transcripts provided the source from which TCR beta CDR3 regions were amplified. Primed by the HTBI set, a first-round RT-PCR was run on the TCR CDR3. TCRdb fed the multiplex PCR reads into MiXCR, producing one record per CDR3 protein. The data contain some 200,000 distinct CDR3 sequences, about a sixth of them singletons. This clonotype occurred many times. Its antigen is currently unknown. The gene calls are TRBV9 and TRBJ2-7; weak D call: TRBD2 (5 bases). The clonotype comes from a man aged 45-60 years with Graves' hyperthyroidism. Sequenced material: blood. The CDR3 sequence: CASSVDPGEGEQYF. The CDR3 coding sequence is TGTGCCAGCAGCGTAGACCCAGGCGAGGGCGAGCAGTACTTC.